This T cell receptor beta chain was sequenced during a study of response to subunit inactivated influenza vaccine. TCRdb re-called the RT-PCR reads with MiXCR, one entry per CDR3 protein. The data show some 600,000 distinct CDR3 sequences, with 14% seen just once and 7.5% to 8% held by the top ten. V was pared by 6 bases and J by 4 bases, with 10 bases between. The CDR3 is made up of 13 amino acids. The V gene's germline CDR1 is MDHEN and CDR2 SYDVKM. Findings of the study overall: Few new T cells, the authors suggested, are recruited by each seasonal influenza vaccination.

This clonotype was counted many times. Antigen: not known. Sequences were derived from PBMCs from blood, sampled about 14 days before vaccination. This clonotype originated in a man aged 50 to 59 who received an inactivated influenza vaccine. V usage is TRBV28 and J usage is TRBJ2-4, with D hard to call. The CDR3, as DNA: TGTGCCAGCAGGGAACTCGGAAAAAACATTCAGTACTTC. Translating gives CASRELGKNIQYF.